Here is one T cell receptor (beta chain) with its context. Its antigen is still unknown. Base qualities are not at hand, and no much larger clone is one base apart. Healthy HIV-negative adults with no recently reported acute infections or vaccinations were included as donors. All donors were Caucasian adults living in Nashville, Tennessee, USA. Magnetic negative selection was used to enrich CD4+ T cells, after which naive cells were positively selected on CD45RA and the negative fraction became the memory subset. Blood was obtained by leukapheresis, after which PBMCs were separated by Ficoll-Histopaque density gradient centrifugation and cryopreserved in liquid nitrogen vapor phase. Analytical flow cytometry was used to check the purity and quantity of each magnetically sorted T cell population. Genomic DNA was isolated from each sorted fraction and quantified by UV absorbance on a Nanodrop 2000c.

This sample is drawn from a study of shared clonotypes between healthy human individuals (dated by TCRdb to the early 2020s). Background on the whole study: The cohort comprised two women and a few men aged 18 to 49 years. To increase sequencing depth and limit assay-specific biases, TCR repertoire library preparation and sequencing were carried out by different laboratories using diverse techniques. Blood TCR repertoires of about five healthy adults were deeply sequenced to estimate repertoire size and the extent of clonotype sharing between individuals. Per donor, three plates each were used for CD4 naive and CD4 memory, two for CD8 naive, and one for CD8 memory. Leukapheresis yielded between about 0.8 and 8.9 billion PBMCs per donor.

TCR CDR3 regions were amplified from genomic DNA by multiplex PCR using the deep immunoSEQ assay. Extracted genomic DNA from each cell subset was spread evenly across all wells of several immunoSEQ 96-well plates, with each plate serving as a replicate. For sorted subsets, around 0.2 ug of genomic DNA, equivalent to 25,000 to 30,000 T cell genomes, went into each replicate PCR. Purified libraries were quantified with a Qubit 3.0 fluorometer, sized on a Bioanalyzer 2100, and re-quantified with the KAPA Library Quantification kit. Each immunoSEQ 96-well plate was sequenced on its own single-read 150-cycle Illumina NextSeq 550 flow cell. Per the source publication's procedure: Because the immunoSEQ output included only junctional sequences and no quality scores, the filtering could not be the same as the filtering used for full-length reads. Sequences were annotated with PyIR, a Python wrapper for IgBLAST v1.9, using IMGT germline references to assign V/J genes and CDR3. Reads were filtered out if the reads had weak V/J assignments (E-value above 1e-6), no CDR3, stop codons, out-of-frame junctions, or ambiguous translated residues. A V3J clonotype was defined by an identical inferred V gene, J gene, and CDR3 amino acid sequence. The percentage overlap between two repertoires was calculated by dividing the number of shared unique clonotypes by the size of the smaller repertoire. Richness of each repertoire was evaluated using RTK rarefaction, the Chao1 estimator, and Recon v2.1 estimates of unobserved clonotypes. Generation probabilities were computed with OLGA for all TCRbeta clonotypes obtained by the gDNA method from several donors. TCRdb's version of the immuneACCESS table is confined to in-frame rearrangements and falls short of the full clone set. An unresolved V gene accounts for under half of the shortfall where checked; the remainder is of unknown origin. The V and J calls and clone size are taken from that table; D and trimming were inferred from the DNA. A total of over a million clones appear in this sample, approximately 80% of them only once. The top ten clonotypes cover approximately 0.5% of the sample.

CDR1 and CDR2 are drawn from the germline V gene: SGHVS, FNYEAQ. The CDR3 starts with the cysteine, ends with the phenylalanine, and has 15 residues. Just CDR3 DNA is preserved here, 45 bases in frame from base 1. V is shortened by 5 bases, J by 8 bases, and the region joining them spans 19 bases. Results the study describes overall, beyond this receptor: Higher generation probabilities were observed for clonotypes shared by all four sorted-subset donors than for non-shared clonotypes. The genetic and exposure-history diversity represented was limited by the small number of donors. Naive subsets generally had larger estimated clonotype richness than memory subsets. Roughly 5% of naive CD4, 3.5% of naive CD8, approximately 2% of memory CD4, and 0.4% of memory CD8 clonotypes were shared across several donors. Based on pairwise subsampling, the degree of clonotype sharing among donors was expected to be affected by sequencing depth. Sampling was restricted to blood, and TCR repertoires in tissue are likely to differ from TCR repertoires in blood. Even with the large sequencing depth, rarefaction of the sorted-subset datasets indicated that sequencing was incomplete.

The TCR was taken from a man aged 18 to 29 in good health. Some clones in this sample may be carry-over from other donors' samples. Source material: memory CD4+ T cells from PBMCs. What this sample's cell subset or site label stands for: CD45RA-negative fraction. The chain links TRBV7-6 with TRBJ2-1; the best D guess is TRBD2, with 7 bases matching. The DNA sequence is as follows: TGTGCCAGCAGCACCGGACTGGGCGGGGGCGATGAGCAGTTCTTC. It codes for CASSTGLGGGDEQFF.